Presented here are 24 T cell receptor beta chains from one specimen sequenced in a study of OX40 agonist ivuxolimab in advanced cancers. Clones were read by immunoSEQ multiplex PCR, and TCRdb kept only the in-frame ones, dropping some. The table has 20,000 to 30,000 clones, 60% to 80% seen once. The input for sequencing was CD4+ or CD8+ T cells sorted from blood, taken in a trial of the OX40 agonist ivuxolimab. The receptors originated from an adult with an advanced solid tumor such as melanoma, head and neck, liver or kidney cancer.

V gene TRBV2 combines with J gene TRBJ2-5; TRBD1 aligns across 8 bases. Germline V CDR1 and CDR2: SNHLY, FYNNEI. The CDR3 runs to 15 residues. V was clipped by 1 base and J by 4 bases; unmatched bases: 5. The CDR3 nucleotides read TGTGCCAGCAGTGAAGGGGAACAGGGGGGAGAGACCCAGTACTTC. Its translation is CASSEGEQGGETQYF.

The chain links TRBV29-1 to TRBJ1-2, with TRBD1 matching 8 bases. Per germline, CDR1 SQVTM and CDR2 ANQGSEA. This CDR3 is built from 13 residues. V was pared by 7 bases and J by 4 bases, with 8 bases of the junction left unmatched. In DNA form, the CDR3 reads TGCAGCGGTACAGGGGGATCTAGCTATGGCTACACCTTC. Protein sequence: CSGTGGSSYGYTF.

The chain combines TRBV7-3 with TRBJ2-2; perhaps TRBD1 as D (5 bases). The CDR3 sequence is 13 residues long. Between the trimmed V and J ends, which lost 1 base and 7 bases, there was a span of 7 bases. CDR1 is SGHTA and CDR2 is FQGTGA in the germline V gene. The CDR3 DNA follows: TGTGCCAGCAGCTTAAAAGGGGACGGGGAGCTGTTTTTT. Protein sequence: CASSLKGDGELFF.

The chain joins TRBV7-8 to TRBJ1-5; D is uncertain. V was pared by 5 bases and J by 0 bases, with 11 bases between. CDR1 is SGHVS and CDR2 is FQNEAQ in the germline V gene. The CDR3 runs to 15 residues. CDR3: CASSINAGSNQPQHF. CDR3 in DNA: TGTGCCAGCAGCATAAACGCGGGTAGCAATCAGCCCCAGCATTTT.

The chain links TRBV4-1 to TRBJ1-2; a possible D gene is TRBD1 (5 bases). V lost 1 base to trimming and J lost 8 bases, with 14 bases between them. Germline V gene lookup returns CDR1 MGHRA and CDR2 YSYEKL. The CDR3 contains 14 residues. The CDR3 nucleotides are TGCGCCAGCAGCCAAGCTCTCGGGGGGGTAGGCTACACCTTC. This codes for CASSQALGGVGYTF.

CDR3 in DNA: TGTGCCAGGGACTTGTGGGACAGGGTAAACACCGGGGAGCTGTTTTTT. It yields the protein CARDLWDRVNTGELFF. The chain links TRBV7-9 to TRBJ2-2; 9 bases line up with TRBD1. J gave up 2 bases and V 9 bases, and 10 bases lay outside the gene matches. This CDR3 is 16 amino acids long. Germline V gene data show CDR1 as SEHNR and CDR2 as FQNEAQ (reference sequence).

Here the CDR3 reads CASSSGSGVYNEQFF. The CDR3, as DNA: TGTGCCAGCAGCTCCGGTAGCGGGGTATACAATGAGCAGTTCTTC. The rearrangement uses TRBV7-6 and TRBJ2-1, with 8 bases aligning to TRBD2. This CDR3 is 15 amino acids long. After removal of 4 bases from V and 4 bases from J, the junction contained 6 bases not matched to a gene. Germline assignment: CDR1 SGHVS and CDR2 FNYEAQ.

This clone was seen only once. This sequence joins TRBV10-3 and TRBJ2-2, with 9 bases identical to TRBD1. V shed 6 bases, J shed 3 bases, and the junction held 2 bases outside the gene matches. The CDR3 loop spans 14 amino acids. Germline V gene lookup returns CDR1 ENHRY and CDR2 SYGVKD. The CDR3 coding sequence is TGTGCCATCAGCCGGGACAGGGACACCGGGGAGCTGTTTTTT. Amino acids: CAISRDRDTGELFF.

The chain employs TRBV10-2 and TRBJ2-1; 7 positions match TRBD2. J lost 3 bases, V lost 7 bases, and 3 bases had no gene match. Germline CDR1 and CDR2: WSHSY and SAAADI. This CDR3 spans 13 amino acids. The DNA of the CDR3 is TGCGCCAGCATGGGGGGGAGCTACAATGAGCAGTTCTTC. It yields the protein CASMGGSYNEQFF.

The genes are TRBV10-3 and TRBJ2-7; D call uncertain. The CDR3 consists of 13 residues. Trimming shortened V by 3 bases and J by 7 bases, and 13 bases separated the two germline ends. Germline V lookup: CDR1 ENHRY, CDR2 SYGVKD. CDR3 bases: TGTGCCATCAGTGACCTCTTGACACAGGAGCAGTACTTC. This codes for CAISDLLTQEQYF.

This chain links TRBV30 with TRBJ1-2; D perhaps matches TRBD1 (5 bases). From germline, CDR1 is GTSNPN and CDR2 SVGIG (reference sequence). V was trimmed by 5 bases and J by 2 bases, leaving 6 bases between them. The CDR3 loop spans 11 amino acids. The CDR3 DNA reads as TGTGCCTGGGGGGGGAACTATGGCTACACCTTC. Amino acids: CAWGGNYGYTF. Based on the CDR3 plus reference TRBV30 and TRBJ1-2, the full variable domain is SQTIHQWPATLVQPVGSPLSLECTVEGTSNPNLYWYRQAAGRGLQLLFYSVGIGQISSEVPQNLSASRPQDRQFILSSKKLLLSDSGFYLCAWGGNYGYTFGSGTRLTVV.

The genes are TRBV5-1 and TRBJ2-1; maybe TRBD2 (6 bases). The length of the CDR3 is 16 residues. V was pared by 0 bases and J by 1 base, with 11 bases between. CDR1 and CDR2 (germline): SGHRS, YFSETQ. The CDR3 protein is CASSLVGRGSYNEQFF. The CDR3, as DNA: TGCGCCAGCAGCTTGGTGGGCCGGGGGTCCTACAATGAGCAGTTCTTC.

The rearrangement links TRBV5-1 to TRBJ2-5; D ambiguous. This CDR3 has 13 amino acids. Germline CDR1 and CDR2: SGHRS and YFSETQ. V was shortened by 0 bases and J by 5 bases, with 8 bases between the two germline ends. DNA for the CDR3: TGCGCCAGCAGCTTGGGTCTACGGGAGACCCAGTACTTC. Amino acids: CASSLGLRETQYF.

The chain uses TRBV5-4 and TRBJ1-4, with TRBD1 as a possible D gene (6 bases). The CDR3 has 15 amino acids. Germline assignment: CDR1 SGHNT and CDR2 YYREEE (reference sequence). V was cut by 0 bases and J by 4 bases, with 10 bases left in between. For the CDR3, the DNA is TGTGCCAGCAGCTTGGTTCAGGGGAGTAATGAAAAACTGTTTTTT. As protein: CASSLVQGSNEKLFF.

V usage is TRBV20-1 and J usage is TRBJ2-7, with D uncertain. The V gene lost 3 bases and the J gene lost 3 bases, with 6 bases spanning the gap. The CDR3 loop spans 11 amino acids. The V gene's germline CDR1 is DFQATT and CDR2 SNEGSKA (reference sequence). The CDR3 region has the DNA TGCAGTGCTAGCAATTTCTACGAGCAGTACTTC. Protein: CSASNFYEQYF.

V is TRBV27 and J is TRBJ1-6, with 7 nucleotides matching TRBD1. This CDR3 region has 16 residues. V shed 0 bases, J shed 7 bases, and the junction held 6 bases outside the gene matches. Germline CDR1 reads MNHEY; CDR2 reads SMNVEV (reference sequence). CDR3 residues: CASSLSEGAINSPLHF. The CDR3 DNA follows: TGTGCCAGCAGTTTATCCGAGGGGGCTATCAATTCACCCCTCCACTTT.

The rearrangement links TRBV6-5 to TRBJ1-2, with a tentative D call TRBD1 (6 bases). Germline V lookup: CDR1 MNHEY, CDR2 SVGAGI. V was pared by 5 bases and J by 8 bases, with 18 bases between. This CDR3 has 14 residues. This chain's CDR3 is CASSAMTGALGYTF. The CDR3 nucleotides read TGTGCCAGCAGTGCAATGACAGGAGCATTGGGCTACACCTTC.

Remarks on this clone: At one end, the junction sequence differs from germline, possibly due to a read error. The V call is TRBV6-1, the J call TRBJ1-5; TRBD1 matches at 8 bases. In germline, CDR1 is MNHNS, CDR2 SASEGT. This CDR3 is 15 amino acids long. The CDR3 here is CASTEGGTGGQPQHF. The CDR3 nucleotides are TGTGCCAGCACTGAAGGGGGAACAGGGGGACAGCCCCAGCATTTT.

This clone was seen a few times. This sequence joins TRBV6-1 and TRBJ2-1; no firm D call. The ends were cut back, 5 bases at V and 6 bases at J, with 5 bases in the middle. This CDR3 is built from 11 residues. Looked up from germline, CDR1 is MNHNS and CDR2 is SASEGT. CDR3 bases: TGTGCCAGCAGTTACCCCAATGAGCAGTTCTTC. The encoded protein is CASSYPNEQFF.

Note on this clone: The sample has other DNA sequences that encode this CDR3 too. The chain employs TRBV9 and TRBJ1-5; possible D gene TRBD1, 6 bases. Germline CDR1 reads SGDLS; CDR2 reads YYNGEE. There are 14 residues in the CDR3. V lost 0 bases and J lost 4, with 8 bases in between. CDR3 nucleotides: TGTGCCAGCAGCGTAGGCAGGGGAAATCAGCCCCAGCATTTT. Translated: CASSVGRGNQPQHF.

The rearrangement joins TRBV29-1 to TRBJ2-1; 8 bases agree with TRBD1. Germline V gives CDR1 SQVTM, CDR2 ANQGSEA. The CDR3 is 16 residues long. V shed 8 bases and J 4 bases; nucleotides not matched to a gene: 16. Written as DNA, the CDR3 is TGCAGCACATCACGTGGAACAGGGGGTGTTTACAATGAGCAGTTCTTC. It translates to CSTSRGTGGVYNEQFF.

This chain joins TRBV5-1 and TRBJ1-1, with TRBD1 identical over 8 bases. The CDR3 totals 17 residues. With V trimmed by 0 bases and J by 0 bases, 7 bases remained unmatched. Germline V gene data show CDR1 as SGHRS and CDR2 as YFSETQ. CDR3 nucleotide sequence: TGCGCCAGCAGCTTGGCACAGGGGGTTTGGATGAACACTGAAGCTTTCTTT. This translates into CASSLAQGVWMNTEAFF.

This clone was observed once. The chain recombines TRBV29-1 with TRBJ1-3, with D unresolved. Germline V gene sequence: CDR1 SQVTM, CDR2 ANQGSEA. This CDR3 contains 13 residues. The germline V and J ends were trimmed by 0 bases and 2 bases, with 5 bases remaining between them. The CDR3 DNA reads TGCAGCGTTGAAGAGATGACTGGAAACACCATATATTTT. It is translated as CSVEEMTGNTIYF.

The sample holds one count of this clone. The genes are TRBV5-1 and TRBJ1-1; the D is unclear. Trimming left V 0 bases short and J 1 base short, with 10 bases between. The germline gives CDR1 SGHRS, CDR2 YFSETQ. This CDR3 contains 15 residues. In nucleotides, the CDR3 is TGCGCCAGCAGCTTGGTCTACCCCACGAACACTGAAGCTTTCTTT. It translates to CASSLVYPTNTEAFF.